The count of the clone carrying this T cell receptor beta chain is one. Authors' methods: It was from reference gene primer amplification that nucleated cell counts were estimated. Sequencing used immunoSEQ multiplex PCR; TCRdb keeps in-frame clones, though not all of them. V and J calls and clone size come straight from that table; D and trimming were deduced from the DNA. Here the sample spans around 130,000 clones, approximately 88% being singletons. This entry is derived from a study of blood T cell repertoires in COVID-19. At the level of the study: From the United States, Italy and Spain came samples of acute and convalescent COVID-19. The analysed material was cDNA or gDNA that came from T cells, B-cell-depleted T cells, or PBMCs.

Trimming stripped 5 bases from V and 3 bases from J, with 21 bases between. The CDR3 has 17 residues. The germline gives CDR1 SGHNT, CDR2 YENEEA. The sample was peripheral blood. The V call is TRBV11-3, the J call TRBJ2-3, with a possible D match to TRBD1 (6 bases). This TCR derives from a man between 60 and 75 years old with active or convalescent COVID-19. The CDR3 region is CASSMSLQGRPTDTQYF. The CDR3 DNA reads TGTGCCAGCAGCATGTCCCTCCAGGGGCGCCCAACAGATACGCAGTATTTT.